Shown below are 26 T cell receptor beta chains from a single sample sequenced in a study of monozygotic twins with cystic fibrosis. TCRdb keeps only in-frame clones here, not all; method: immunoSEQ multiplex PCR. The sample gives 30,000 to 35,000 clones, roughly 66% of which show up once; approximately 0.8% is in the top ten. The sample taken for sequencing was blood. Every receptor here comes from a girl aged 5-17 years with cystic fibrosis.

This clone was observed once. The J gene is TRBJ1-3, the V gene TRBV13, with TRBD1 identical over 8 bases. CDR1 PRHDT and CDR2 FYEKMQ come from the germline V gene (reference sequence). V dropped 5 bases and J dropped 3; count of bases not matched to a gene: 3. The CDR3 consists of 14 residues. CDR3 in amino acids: CASSPGGRGNTIYF. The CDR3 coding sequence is TGTGCCAGCAGCCCAGGGGGCCGTGGAAACACCATATATTTT.

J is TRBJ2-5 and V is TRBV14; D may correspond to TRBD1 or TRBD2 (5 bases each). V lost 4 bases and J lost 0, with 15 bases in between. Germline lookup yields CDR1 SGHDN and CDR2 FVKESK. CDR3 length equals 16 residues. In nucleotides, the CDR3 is TGTGCCAGCAGCCCTCTTGGGGGACGGGACCAAGAGACCCAGTACTTC. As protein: CASSPLGGRDQETQYF.

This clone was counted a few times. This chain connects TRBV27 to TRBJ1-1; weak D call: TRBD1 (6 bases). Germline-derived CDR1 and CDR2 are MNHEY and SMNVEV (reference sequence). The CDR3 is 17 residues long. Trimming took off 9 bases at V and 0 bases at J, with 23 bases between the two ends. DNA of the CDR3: TGTGCCAGGTCAACAGCGGGGACAACGAACATGAACACTGAAGCTTTCTTT. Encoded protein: CARSTAGTTNMNTEAFF.

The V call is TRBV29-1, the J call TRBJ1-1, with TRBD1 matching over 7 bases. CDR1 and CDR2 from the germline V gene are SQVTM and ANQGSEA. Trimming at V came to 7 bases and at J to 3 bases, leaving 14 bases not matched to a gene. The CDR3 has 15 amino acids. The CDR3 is CSAMEGAAFDTEAFF. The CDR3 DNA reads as TGCAGCGCTATGGAGGGGGCGGCCTTCGACACTGAAGCTTTCTTT.

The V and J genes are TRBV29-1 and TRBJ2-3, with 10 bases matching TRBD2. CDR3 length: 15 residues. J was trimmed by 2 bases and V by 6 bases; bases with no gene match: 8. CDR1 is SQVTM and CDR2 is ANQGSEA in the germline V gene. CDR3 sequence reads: CSVSRTSGTTDTQYF. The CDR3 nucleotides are TGCAGCGTCAGCAGGACTAGCGGAACCACAGATACGCAGTATTTT.

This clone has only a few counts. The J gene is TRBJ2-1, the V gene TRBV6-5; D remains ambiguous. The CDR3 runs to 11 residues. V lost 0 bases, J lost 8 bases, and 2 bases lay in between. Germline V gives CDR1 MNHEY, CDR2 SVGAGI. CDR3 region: CASSYSDEQFF. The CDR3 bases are TGTGCCAGCAGTTACTCGGATGAGCAGTTCTTC.

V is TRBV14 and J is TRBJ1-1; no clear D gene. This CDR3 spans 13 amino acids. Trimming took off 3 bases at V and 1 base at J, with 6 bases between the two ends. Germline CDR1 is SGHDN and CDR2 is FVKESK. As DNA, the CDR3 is TGTGCCAGCAGCCAGCAGGCGAACACTGAAGCTTTCTTT. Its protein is CASSQQANTEAFF. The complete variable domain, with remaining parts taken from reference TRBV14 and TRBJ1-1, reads EAGVTQFPSHSVIEKGQTVTLRCDPISGHDNLYWYRRVMGKEIKFLLHFVKESKQDESGMPNNRFLAERTGGTYSTLKVQPAELEDSGVYFCASSQQANTEAFFGQGTRLTVV.

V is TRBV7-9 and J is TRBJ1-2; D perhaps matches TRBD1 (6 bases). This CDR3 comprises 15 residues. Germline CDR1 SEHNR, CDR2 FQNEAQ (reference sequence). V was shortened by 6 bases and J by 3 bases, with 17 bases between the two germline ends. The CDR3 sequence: CASRATGPRDYGYTF. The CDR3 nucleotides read TGTGCCAGCAGGGCGACAGGCCCCCGCGACTATGGCTACACCTTC.

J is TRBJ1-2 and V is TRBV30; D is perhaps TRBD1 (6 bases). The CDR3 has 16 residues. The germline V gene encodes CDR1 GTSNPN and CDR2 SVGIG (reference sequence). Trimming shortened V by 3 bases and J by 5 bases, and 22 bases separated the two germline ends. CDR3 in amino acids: CAWSPKRTDLRYGYTF. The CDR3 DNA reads TGTGCCTGGAGCCCCAAGAGGACAGACCTACGTTATGGCTACACCTTC.

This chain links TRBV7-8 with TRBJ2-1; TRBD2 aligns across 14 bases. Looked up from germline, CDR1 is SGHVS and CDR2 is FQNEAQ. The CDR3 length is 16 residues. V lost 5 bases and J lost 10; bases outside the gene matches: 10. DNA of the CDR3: TGTGCCAGCAGCATCGTGGGACTAGCGGGAGTTGGGGAGCAGTTCTTC. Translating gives CASSIVGLAGVGEQFF.

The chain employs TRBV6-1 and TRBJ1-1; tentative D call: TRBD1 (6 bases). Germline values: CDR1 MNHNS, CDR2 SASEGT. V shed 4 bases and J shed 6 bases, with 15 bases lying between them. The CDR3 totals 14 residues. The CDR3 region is CASSGGATTAEAFF. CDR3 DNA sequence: TGTGCCAGCAGTGGGGGGGCGACTACCGCTGAAGCTTTCTTT.

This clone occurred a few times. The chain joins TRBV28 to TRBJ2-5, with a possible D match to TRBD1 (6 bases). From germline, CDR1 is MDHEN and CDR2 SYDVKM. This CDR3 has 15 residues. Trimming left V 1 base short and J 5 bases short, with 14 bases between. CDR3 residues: CASSLSPQGRETQYF. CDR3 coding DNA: TGTGCCAGCAGTTTATCTCCCCAGGGGCGGGAGACCCAGTACTTC.

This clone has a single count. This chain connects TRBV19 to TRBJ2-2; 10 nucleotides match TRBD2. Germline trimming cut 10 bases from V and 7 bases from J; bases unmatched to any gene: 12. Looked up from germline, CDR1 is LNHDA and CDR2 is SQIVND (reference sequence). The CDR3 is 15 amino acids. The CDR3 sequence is CATTYLAGAGGELFF. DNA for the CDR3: TGTGCCACCACCTACCTAGCGGGAGCTGGCGGGGAGCTGTTTTTT.

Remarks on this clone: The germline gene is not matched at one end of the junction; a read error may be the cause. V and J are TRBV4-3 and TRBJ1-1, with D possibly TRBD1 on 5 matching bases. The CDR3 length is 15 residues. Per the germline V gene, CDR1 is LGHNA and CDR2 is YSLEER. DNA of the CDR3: TGCGCCAGCCGCCAGGCTGGGGCAGGGAACACTGAAGCTTTCTTT. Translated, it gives CASRQAGAGNTEAFF.

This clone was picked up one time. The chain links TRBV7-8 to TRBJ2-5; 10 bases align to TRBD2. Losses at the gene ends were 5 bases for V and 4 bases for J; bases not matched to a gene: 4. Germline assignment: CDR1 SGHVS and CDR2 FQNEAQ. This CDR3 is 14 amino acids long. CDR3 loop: CASSPSGRGETQYF. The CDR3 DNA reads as TGTGCCAGCAGCCCCAGCGGGAGGGGAGAGACCCAGTACTTC.

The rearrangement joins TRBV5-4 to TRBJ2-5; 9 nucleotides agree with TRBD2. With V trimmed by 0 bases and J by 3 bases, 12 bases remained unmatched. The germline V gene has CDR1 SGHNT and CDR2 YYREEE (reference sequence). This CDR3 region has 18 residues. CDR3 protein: CASSLGLGSGGLKETQYF. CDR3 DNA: TGTGCCAGCAGCTTGGGCTTAGGTAGCGGGGGATTGAAAGAGACCCAGTACTTC. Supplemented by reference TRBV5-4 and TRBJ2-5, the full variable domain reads ETGVTQSPTHLIKTRGQQVTLRCSSQSGHNTVSWYQQALGQGPQFIFQYYREEENGRGNFPPRFSGLQFPNYSSELNVNALELDDSALYLCASSLGLGSGGLKETQYFGPGTRLLVL.

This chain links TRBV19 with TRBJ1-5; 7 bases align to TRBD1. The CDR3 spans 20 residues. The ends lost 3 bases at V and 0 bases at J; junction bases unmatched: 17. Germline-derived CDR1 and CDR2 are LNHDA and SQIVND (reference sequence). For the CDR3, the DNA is TGTGCCAGTAGTATTATTTGGGGGGACAGCTCCGACTATAGCAATCAGCCCCAGCATTTT. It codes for CASSIIWGDSSDYSNQPQHF.

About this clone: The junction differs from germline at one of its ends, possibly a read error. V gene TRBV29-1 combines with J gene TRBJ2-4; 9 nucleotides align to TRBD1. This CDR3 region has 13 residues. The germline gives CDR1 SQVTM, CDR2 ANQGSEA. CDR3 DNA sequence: TGCAGCGCTATACAGGGGGCCAGAAACATTCAGTACTTC. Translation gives CSAIQGARNIQYF.

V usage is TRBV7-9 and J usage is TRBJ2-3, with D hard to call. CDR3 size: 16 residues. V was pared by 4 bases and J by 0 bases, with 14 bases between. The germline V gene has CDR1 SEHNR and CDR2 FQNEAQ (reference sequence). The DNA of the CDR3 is TGTGCCAGCAGCTCCCGGACGAGCTCTAGCACAGATACGCAGTATTTT. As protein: CASSSRTSSSTDTQYF.

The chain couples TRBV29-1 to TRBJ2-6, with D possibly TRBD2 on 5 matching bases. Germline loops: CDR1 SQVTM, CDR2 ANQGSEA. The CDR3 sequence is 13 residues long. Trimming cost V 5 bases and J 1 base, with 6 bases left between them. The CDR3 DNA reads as TGCAGCGTTCGGGGATCTGGGGCCAACGTCCTGACTTTC. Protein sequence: CSVRGSGANVLTF.

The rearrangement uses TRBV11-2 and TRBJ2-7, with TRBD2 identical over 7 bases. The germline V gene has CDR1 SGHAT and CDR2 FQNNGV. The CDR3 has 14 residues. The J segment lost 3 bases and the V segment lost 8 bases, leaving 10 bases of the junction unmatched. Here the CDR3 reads CASQSTAGVYEQYF. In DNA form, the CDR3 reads TGTGCCAGCCAGTCAACGGCGGGAGTCTACGAGCAGTACTTC. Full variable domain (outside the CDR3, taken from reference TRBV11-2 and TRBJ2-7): EAGVAQSPRYKIIEKRQSVAFWCNPISGHATLYWYQQILGQGPKLLIQFQNNGVVDDSQLPKDRFSAERLKGVDSTLKIQPAKLEDSAVYLCASQSTAGVYEQYFGPGTRLTVT.

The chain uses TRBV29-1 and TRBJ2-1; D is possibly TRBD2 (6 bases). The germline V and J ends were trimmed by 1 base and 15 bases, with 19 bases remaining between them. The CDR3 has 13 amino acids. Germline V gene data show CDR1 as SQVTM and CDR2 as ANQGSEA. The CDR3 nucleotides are TGCAGCGTTGAAGGACCCTGGACTAACAGCGCGTTCTTC. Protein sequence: CSVEGPWTNSAFF.

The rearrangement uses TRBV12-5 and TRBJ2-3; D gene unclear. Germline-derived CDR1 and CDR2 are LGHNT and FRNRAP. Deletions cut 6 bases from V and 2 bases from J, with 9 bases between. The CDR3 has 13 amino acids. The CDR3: CASGAEYTDTQYF. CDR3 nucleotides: TGTGCTAGTGGGGCTGAATACACAGATACGCAGTATTTT.

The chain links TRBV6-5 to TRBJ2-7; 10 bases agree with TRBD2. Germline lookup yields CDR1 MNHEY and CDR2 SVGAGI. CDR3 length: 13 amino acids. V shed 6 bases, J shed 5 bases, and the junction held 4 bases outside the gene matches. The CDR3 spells CASSQLAGNEQYF. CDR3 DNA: TGTGCCAGCAGCCAACTAGCGGGAAACGAGCAGTACTTC.

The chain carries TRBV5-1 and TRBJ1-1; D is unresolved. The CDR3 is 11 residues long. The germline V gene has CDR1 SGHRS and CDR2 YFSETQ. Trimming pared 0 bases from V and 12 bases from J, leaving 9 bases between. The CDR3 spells CASSLGPVSFF. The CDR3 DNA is TGCGCCAGCAGCTTGGGACCGGTATCTTTCTTT.

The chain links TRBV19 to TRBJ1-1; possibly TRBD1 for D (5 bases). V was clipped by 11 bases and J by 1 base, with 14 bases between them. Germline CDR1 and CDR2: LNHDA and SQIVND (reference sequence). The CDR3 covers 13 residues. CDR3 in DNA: TGTGCCTCGGGGGGGTCCAGGAACACTGAAGCTTTCTTT. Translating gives CASGGSRNTEAFF. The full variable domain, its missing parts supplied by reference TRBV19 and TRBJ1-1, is DGGITQSPKYLFRKEGQNVTLSCEQNLNHDAMYWYRQDPGQGLRLIYYSQIVNDFQKGDIAEGYSVSREKKESFPLTVTSAQKNPTAFYLCASGGSRNTEAFFGQGTRLTVV.